This TCR beta chain emerged from a study of blood T cell repertoires in COVID-19 (dated by TCRdb to about 2020). Study-level background: Samples from collaborators originated in the United States, Italy and Spain and spanned both the acute and convalescent phases of COVID-19. The repertoires were made available in a free public database intended to serve as a resource for research on the immune response to SARS-CoV-2. The sample metadata nearly always contained a de-identified subject ID, COVID-19 status, age in years and sex. Deeply sampled blood TCRbeta repertoires from subjects exposed to, actively infected with, or recovered from COVID-19 were included in the dataset. The prospective study material was composed of cDNA or gDNA derived from T cells, B-cell-depleted T cells, or PBMCs. Samples came from the ongoing ImmuneRACE study (first 160 participants) plus 1,254 subjects from 6 global collaborators. Where HLA class I and class II types were available, the types were taken from metadata supplied by the sample provider, not from assay-based typing. Overall study outcomes, separate from this receptor: How much clinical and demographic metadata was included differed by source and by participant, and the metadata was provided uncurated.

Whole blood was collected in K2EDTA tubes by collaborating institutions according to the institutions' own protocols. For TCRbeta analysis, collaborators shipped samples in one of three forms: frozen whole blood, isolated PBMCs, or DNA extracted from either of those sample types. TCRbeta CDR3 regions were amplified from genomic DNA using the immunoSEQ Assay, a bias-controlled multiplex PCR. The source study handled its data this way. The number of nucleated cells in each sample was estimated from the amplification of reference gene primers within the assay. Sequence reads were collapsed and filtered to measure the absolute abundance of every unique TCRbeta CDR3 rearrangement. For each sample, productive Simpson clonality was calculated as the square root of Simpson's diversity index across productive rearrangements. Sourced from immuneACCESS, this table was stored by TCRdb with only in-frame sequences that have V and J called. A share of the clones is absent; for the studies checked, an unresolved V gene accounts for under half, and the remainder has no known explanation. The D gene and trimming were derived from the DNA, and the V and J assignments and clone size from that table. Recorded for this sample are about 130,000 clones; over 75% of them occurred a single time. 25% to 30% of the sample comes from the top ten.

This clone came up once. Its antigen is not yet known. No quality values exist for individual bases; no much larger clone is one base distant. The receptor was derived from a woman of 80 years or more with acute or convalescent COVID-19. The sample consisted of peripheral blood.

CDR3 region: CASTTSGRGNIQYF. The sequenced DNA is TGTGCCAGCACGACTAGCGGGAGGGGCAACATTCAGTACTTC. Rearrangement joined TRBV28 to TRBJ2-4; TRBD2 lines up with 14 middle nucleotides. The germline V and J ends show losses of 7 bases and 7 bases respectively, and no gene match explains 3 bases of the junction. Counted from cysteine to phenylalanine, this CDR3 has 14 amino acids. Only the CDR3 part of the read is kept: 42 bases, read in frame from the first base. From the germline V gene, CDR1 is MDHEN and CDR2 is SYDVKM.